Listed below are T cell receptor beta chains from one sample, sequenced in a study of early T cells in non-severe SARS-CoV-2 infection. TCRdb reprocessed the 5' RACE reads via MiXCR and lists one record per CDR3 protein. The repertoire holds over 55,000 distinct CDR3 sequences, approximately 9.3% seen once, with 0.95% to 1.5% in the top ten. Specimen: whole blood. Receptor source: an adult who was a healthcare worker with PCR-confirmed SARS-CoV-2 infection or an uninfected control (not recorded which). Each CDR3 is given with its conserved first and last residue. A D gene is named only where the DNA matches it firmly. For some rows the clone size is stated as once, few or many, or as a class when expanded; others skip it.

j_call clone_size v_call d_call cdr3_nt cdr3_aa
TRBJ2-1 many TRBV11-3 . TGTGCCAGCAGCTTAGACGAGGGTGAGCAGTTCTTC CASSLDEGEQFF
TRBJ1-2 . TRBV29-1 . TGCAGCGCATTCACAGCGCGAGAAGGCTACACCTTC CSAFTAREGYTF
TRBJ2-1 many TRBV20-1 TRBD2 TGCAGTGCTAGAGTGGGGCTAGCGGGGGACTCCCCCTACTACAATGAGCAGTTCTTC CSARVGLAGDSPYYNEQFF
TRBJ2-2 many TRBV5-1 TRBD1 TGCGCCAGCAGCGCTGACAGGGGGCTTGCCAGGGAGCTGTTTTTT CASSADRGLARELFF
TRBJ2-1 many TRBV24-1 TRBD1 TGTGCCACCAGTCCCGGGACAGGGGGCCACAATGAGCAGTTCTTC CATSPGTGGHNEQFF
TRBJ1-4 . TRBV18 . TGTGCCAGCTCACTCTCCAGAACAACTAATGAAAAACTGTTTTTT CASSLSRTTNEKLFF
TRBJ1-3 few TRBV18 TRBD1 TGTGCCAGCTCCGCAGGGGGGACTGGAAACACCATATATTTT CASSAGGTGNTIYF
TRBJ2-3 many TRBV24-1 . TGTGCCACCGGAGGTGCCACAGATACGCAGTATTTT CATGGATDTQYF
TRBJ1-5 few TRBV19 . TGCGCCAGTAGTCAAACAGGTATAGGGAATCAGCCCCAGCATTTT CASSQTGIGNQPQHF
TRBJ2-5 few TRBV20-1 TRBD1 TGCAGTGCGAGAAGACAGGGGAAAGAGACCCAGTACTTC CSARRQGKETQYF
TRBJ2-1 once TRBV20-1 . TGCAGTGCTAGAGTTAAGGGGGGGTTACACAATGAGCAGTTCTTC CSARVKGGLHNEQFF
TRBJ1-1 few TRBV7-2 . TGTGCCAGCAGCATTACACAGGGTTTGAACACTGAAGCTTTCTTT CASSITQGLNTEAFF
TRBJ2-1 few TRBV10-1 TRBD2 TGCGCCAGCTCCCGAATTAGCGGGAGCTCCTACAATGAGCAGTTCTTC CASSRISGSSYNEQFF
TRBJ2-3 few TRBV7-2 . TGTGCCAGCAGCTTAGCGCTGGGTATGAGGACGGATACGCAGTATTTT CASSLALGMRTDTQYF
TRBJ1-1 . TRBV5-1 . TGCGCCAGCAGCTTGGTCGTCCAGAACACTGAAGCTTTCTTT CASSLVVQNTEAFF
TRBJ1-2 few TRBV28 . TGTGCCAGCAGTTCTTTCAGCGGCTATGGCTACACCTTC CASSSFSGYGYTF
TRBJ1-4 many TRBV14 TRBD1 TGTGCCAGCAGCCGACGGACAGGAACTAATGAAAAACTGTTTTTT CASSRRTGTNEKLFF
TRBJ2-5 many TRBV2 . TGTGCCAGCAGTCTACAGGGCGTCGGAAAAGAGACCCAGTACTTC CASSLQGVGKETQYF
TRBJ2-1 . TRBV7-9 TRBD1 TGTGCCAGCAGCCCCCGCGGTAGGGGGCGCATAGGCGAGCAGTTCTTC CASSPRGRGRIGEQFF
TRBJ1-4 few TRBV7-2 . TGTGCCAGCAGCTTCCTCGGTCCGGGGGATGAAAAACTGTTTTTT CASSFLGPGDEKLFF
TRBJ2-2 few TRBV7-5 . . CISVPEASAGGDTGELFF
TRBJ2-3 few TRBV12-5 . TGTGCTAGCGGTGAGCCCCTCAGGACGAGCACAGATACGCAGTATTTT CASGEPLRTSTDTQYF
TRBJ2-5 . TRBV25-1 . TGTGCCAGCAGTGAGTACAGGGAGCAAGAGACCCAGTACTTC CASSEYREQETQYF
TRBJ1-2 few TRBV3-1 . TGTGCCAGCAGCCAGGACCCAGGGATTCGTAACTATGGCTACACCTTC CASSQDPGIRNYGYTF
TRBJ2-3 few TRBV20-1 TRBD2 TGCAGTGCTAGAGATTATGATAGCGGGAGCACAGATACGCAGTATTTT CSARDYDSGSTDTQYF
TRBJ2-2 few TRBV20-1 . TGCAGTGCTAGTGACGGACAGGGACTAAACACCGGGGAGCTGTTTTTT CSASDGQGLNTGELFF
TRBJ1-1 few TRBV14 . TGTGCCAGCAGCCAAATCGGCACGGCCAGGAACACTGAAGCTTTCTTT CASSQIGTARNTEAFF
TRBJ2-3 few TRBV14 . TGTGCCAGCAGCCATATTACAGGGAGTTTAAGCACAGATACGCAGTATTTT CASSHITGSLSTDTQYF